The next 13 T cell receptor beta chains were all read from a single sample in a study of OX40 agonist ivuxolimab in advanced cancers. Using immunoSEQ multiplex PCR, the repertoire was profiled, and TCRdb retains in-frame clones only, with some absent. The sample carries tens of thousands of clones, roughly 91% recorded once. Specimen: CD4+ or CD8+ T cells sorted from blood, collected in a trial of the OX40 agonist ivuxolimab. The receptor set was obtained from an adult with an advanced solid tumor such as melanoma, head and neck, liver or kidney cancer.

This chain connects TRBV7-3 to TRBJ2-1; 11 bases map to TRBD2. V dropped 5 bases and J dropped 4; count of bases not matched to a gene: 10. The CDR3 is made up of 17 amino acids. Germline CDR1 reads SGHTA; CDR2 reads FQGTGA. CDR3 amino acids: CASSPRGLAGQYNEQFF. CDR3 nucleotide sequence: TGTGCCAGCAGCCCCCGAGGACTAGCGGGCCAATACAATGAGCAGTTCTTC.

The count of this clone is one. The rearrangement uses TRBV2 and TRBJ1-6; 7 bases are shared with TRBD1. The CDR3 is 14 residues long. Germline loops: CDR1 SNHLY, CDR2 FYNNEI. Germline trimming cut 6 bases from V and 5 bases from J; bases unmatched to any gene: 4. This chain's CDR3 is CASRSDRDNSPLHF. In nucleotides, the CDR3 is TGTGCCAGCAGATCTGACAGGGATAATTCACCCCTCCACTTT.

CDR3 in amino acids: CASSPDPVTDTQYF. For the CDR3, the DNA is TGTGCCAGCAGCCCGGACCCCGTCACAGATACGCAGTATTTT. The chain links TRBV11-2 to TRBJ2-3; D remains unclear. The germline V gene encodes CDR1 SGHAT and CDR2 FQNNGV. The CDR3 loop spans 14 amino acids. V gave up 5 bases and J gave up 2 bases, with 11 bases separating them.

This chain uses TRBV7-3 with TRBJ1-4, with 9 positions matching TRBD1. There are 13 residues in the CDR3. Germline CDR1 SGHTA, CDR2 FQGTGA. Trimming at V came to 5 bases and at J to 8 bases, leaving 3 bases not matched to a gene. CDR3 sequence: CASSPDRGEKLFF. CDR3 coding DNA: TGTGCCAGCAGCCCGGACAGGGGAGAAAAACTGTTTTTT.

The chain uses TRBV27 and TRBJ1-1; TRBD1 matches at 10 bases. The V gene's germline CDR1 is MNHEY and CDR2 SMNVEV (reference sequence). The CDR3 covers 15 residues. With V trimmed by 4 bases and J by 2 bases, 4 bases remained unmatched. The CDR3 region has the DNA TGTGCCAGCAGTTCGGACAGGGGGGCTAACACTGAAGCTTTCTTT. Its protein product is CASSSDRGANTEAFF.

The CDR3 loop is CASSKGGTLYEQYF. CDR3 coding DNA: TGTGCCAGCTCCAAGGGGGGGACCCTCTACGAGCAGTACTTC. The rearrangement links TRBV18 to TRBJ2-7; possible D gene TRBD2, 7 bases. The germline gives CDR1 KGHSH, CDR2 LQKENI. Trimming removed 6 bases from V and 3 bases from J, with 15 bases in between. The CDR3 loop spans 14 amino acids.

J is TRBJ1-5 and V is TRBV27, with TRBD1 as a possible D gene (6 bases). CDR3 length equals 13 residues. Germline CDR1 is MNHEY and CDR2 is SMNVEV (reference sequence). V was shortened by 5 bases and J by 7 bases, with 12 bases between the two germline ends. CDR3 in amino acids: CASSTGWTQPQHF. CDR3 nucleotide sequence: TGTGCCAGCAGTACAGGGTGGACGCAGCCCCAGCATTTT.

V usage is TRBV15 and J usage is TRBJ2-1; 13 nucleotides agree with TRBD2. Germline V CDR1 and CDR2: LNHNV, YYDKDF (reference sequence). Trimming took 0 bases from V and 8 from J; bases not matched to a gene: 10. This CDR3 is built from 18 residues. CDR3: CATSRDEPRTSGGDEQFF. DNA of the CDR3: TGTGCCACCAGCAGAGATGAGCCCCGGACTAGCGGGGGTGATGAGCAGTTCTTC.

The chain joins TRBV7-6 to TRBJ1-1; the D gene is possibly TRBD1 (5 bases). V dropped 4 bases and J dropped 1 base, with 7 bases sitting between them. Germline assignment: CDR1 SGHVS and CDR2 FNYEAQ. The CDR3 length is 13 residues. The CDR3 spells CASSSDTNTEAFF. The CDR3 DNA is TGTGCCAGCAGCTCGGACACGAACACTGAAGCTTTCTTT.

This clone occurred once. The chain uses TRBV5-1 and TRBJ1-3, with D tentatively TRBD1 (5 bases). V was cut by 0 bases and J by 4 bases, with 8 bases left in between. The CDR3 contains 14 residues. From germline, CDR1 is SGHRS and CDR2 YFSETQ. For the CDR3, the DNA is TGCGCCAGCAGCTTGGCAGGGCAGGGAAACACCATATATTTT. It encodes CASSLAGQGNTIYF.

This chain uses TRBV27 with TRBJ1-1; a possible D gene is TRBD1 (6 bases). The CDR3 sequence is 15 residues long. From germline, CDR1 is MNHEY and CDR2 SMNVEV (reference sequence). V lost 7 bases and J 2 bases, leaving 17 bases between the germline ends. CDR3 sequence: CASKRMGGTNTEAFF. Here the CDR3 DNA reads TGTGCCAGCAAACGAATGGGGGGGACAAACACTGAAGCTTTCTTT.

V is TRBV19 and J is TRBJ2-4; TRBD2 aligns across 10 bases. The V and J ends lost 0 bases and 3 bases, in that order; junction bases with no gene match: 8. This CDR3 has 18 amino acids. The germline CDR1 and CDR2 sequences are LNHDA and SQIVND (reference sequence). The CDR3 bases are TGTGCCAGTAGTATAGAGAGGCTAGCGGGGGAGCACAAAAACATTCAGTACTTC. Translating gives CASSIERLAGEHKNIQYF.

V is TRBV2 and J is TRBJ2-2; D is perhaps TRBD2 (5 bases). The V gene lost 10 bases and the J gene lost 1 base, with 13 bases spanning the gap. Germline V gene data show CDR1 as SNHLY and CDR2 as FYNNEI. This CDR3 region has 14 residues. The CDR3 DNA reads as TGTGCCACTGCACACGGGAAGAACACCGGGGAGCTGTTTTTT. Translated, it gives CATAHGKNTGELFF.